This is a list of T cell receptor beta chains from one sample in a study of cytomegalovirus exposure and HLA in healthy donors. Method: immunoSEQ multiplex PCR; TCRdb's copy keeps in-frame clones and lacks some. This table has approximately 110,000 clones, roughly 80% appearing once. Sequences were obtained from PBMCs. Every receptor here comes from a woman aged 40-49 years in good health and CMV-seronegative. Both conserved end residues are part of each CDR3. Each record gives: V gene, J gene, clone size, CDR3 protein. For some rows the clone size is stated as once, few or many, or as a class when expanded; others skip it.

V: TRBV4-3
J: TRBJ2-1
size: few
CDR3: CASSQAYNNEQFF

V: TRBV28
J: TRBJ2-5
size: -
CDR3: CASSPARETQYF

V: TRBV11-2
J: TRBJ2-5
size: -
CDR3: CASSFGQGRLETQYF

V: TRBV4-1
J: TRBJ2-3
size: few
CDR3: CASSQVSSGGRTDTQYF

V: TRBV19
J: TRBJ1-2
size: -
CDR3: CASSSGGQANYGYTF

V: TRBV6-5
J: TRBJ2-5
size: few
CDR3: CASSHLEETQYF

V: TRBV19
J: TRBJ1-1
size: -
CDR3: CASKWGFRGDTEAFF

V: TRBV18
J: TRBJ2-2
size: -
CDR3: CASSPGTGVSTELFF

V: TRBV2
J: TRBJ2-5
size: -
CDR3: CASMPGRTEETQYF

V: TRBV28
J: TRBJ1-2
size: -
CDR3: CASSMWTGDYGYTF

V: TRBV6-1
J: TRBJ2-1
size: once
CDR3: CASSEVRLLNEQFF

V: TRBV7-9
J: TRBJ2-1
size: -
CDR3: CASSLLAGSNEQFF

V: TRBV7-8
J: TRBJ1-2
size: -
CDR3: CASSPRTGDGYTF

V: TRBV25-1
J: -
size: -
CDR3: CASSGVGGGSYEQYF

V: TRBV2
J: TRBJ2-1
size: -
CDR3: CASSERGGSYNEQFF

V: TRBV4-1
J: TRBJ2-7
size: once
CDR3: CASSPIPGGAYEQYF

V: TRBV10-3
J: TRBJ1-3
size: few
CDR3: CAISPRDSASGNTIYF

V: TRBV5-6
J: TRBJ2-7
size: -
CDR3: CASSQQGASYEQYF

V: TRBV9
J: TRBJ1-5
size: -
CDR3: CASSVVRQTYSNQPQHF

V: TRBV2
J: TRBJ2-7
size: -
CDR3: CASNRYYEQYF

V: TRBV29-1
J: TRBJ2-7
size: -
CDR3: CSVDGTGGVDEQYF

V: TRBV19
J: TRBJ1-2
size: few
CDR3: CASSSGTGDGLRGYTF

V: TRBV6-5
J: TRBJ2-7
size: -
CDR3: CASSYSGVAYEQYF

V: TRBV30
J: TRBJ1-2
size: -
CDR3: CAWNKQGNYGYTF

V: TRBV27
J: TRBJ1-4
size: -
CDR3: CASSLRSRNEKLFF

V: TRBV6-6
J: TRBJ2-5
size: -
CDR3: CATVERGQETQYF

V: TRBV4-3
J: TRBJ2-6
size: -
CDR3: CASSQDEAGPSGANVLTF

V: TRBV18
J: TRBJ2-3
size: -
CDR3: CASSPPFGSSDTQYF

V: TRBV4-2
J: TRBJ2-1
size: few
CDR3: CASSQDDYSTGGGSSYNEQFF

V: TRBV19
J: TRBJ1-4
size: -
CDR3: CASSPIIVAGTERVEKLFF

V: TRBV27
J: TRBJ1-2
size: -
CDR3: CASSLQGTRGGYTF

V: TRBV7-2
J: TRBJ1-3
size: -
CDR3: CASSLQGRLSGNTIYF

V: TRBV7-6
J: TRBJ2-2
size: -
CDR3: CASSLASVSGELFF

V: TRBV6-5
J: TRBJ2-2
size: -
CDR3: CASSSTSRGRVGELFF

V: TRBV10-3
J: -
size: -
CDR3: CAISDRSSTYEQYF

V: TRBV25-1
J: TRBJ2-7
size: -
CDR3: CASNEPQSYEQYF

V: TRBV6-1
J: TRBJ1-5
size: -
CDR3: CASRTVSNQPQHF

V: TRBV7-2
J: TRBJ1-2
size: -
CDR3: CASSLTGGNYGYTF

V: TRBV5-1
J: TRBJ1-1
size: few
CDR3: CATKPGRQGVWTEAFF

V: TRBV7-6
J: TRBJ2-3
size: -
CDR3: CASSLVLWTDTQYF

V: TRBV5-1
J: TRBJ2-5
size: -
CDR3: CASSLEVGGPHQETQYF

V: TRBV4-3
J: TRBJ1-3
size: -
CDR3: CASSHVGGGDFGNTIYF

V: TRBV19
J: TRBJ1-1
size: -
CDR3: CASSIKAGGNTEAFF

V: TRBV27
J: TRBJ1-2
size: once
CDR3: CASSPETEPLIYGYTF

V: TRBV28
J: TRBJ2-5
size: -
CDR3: CASSYGSSVFPQETQYF